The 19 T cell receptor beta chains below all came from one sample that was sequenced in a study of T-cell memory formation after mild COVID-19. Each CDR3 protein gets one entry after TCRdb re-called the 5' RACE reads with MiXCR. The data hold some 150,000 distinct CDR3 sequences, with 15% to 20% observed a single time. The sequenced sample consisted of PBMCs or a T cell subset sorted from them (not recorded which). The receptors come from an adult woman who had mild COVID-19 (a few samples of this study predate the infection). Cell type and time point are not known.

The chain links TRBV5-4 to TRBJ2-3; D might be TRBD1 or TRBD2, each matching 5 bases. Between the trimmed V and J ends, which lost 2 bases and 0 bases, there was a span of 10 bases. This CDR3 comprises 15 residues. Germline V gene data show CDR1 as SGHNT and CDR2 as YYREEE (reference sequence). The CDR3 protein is CASSFRGPSTDTQYF. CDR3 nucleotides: TGTGCCAGCAGCTTCCGGGGCCCTAGCACAGATACGCAGTATTTT.

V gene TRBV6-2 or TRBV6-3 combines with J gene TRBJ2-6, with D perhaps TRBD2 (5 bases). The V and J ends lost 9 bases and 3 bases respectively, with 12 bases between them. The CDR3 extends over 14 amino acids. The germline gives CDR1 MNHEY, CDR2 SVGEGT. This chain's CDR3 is CASWSGGGANVLTF. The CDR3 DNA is TGTGCCAGTTGGTCCGGAGGTGGGGCCAACGTCCTGACTTTC.

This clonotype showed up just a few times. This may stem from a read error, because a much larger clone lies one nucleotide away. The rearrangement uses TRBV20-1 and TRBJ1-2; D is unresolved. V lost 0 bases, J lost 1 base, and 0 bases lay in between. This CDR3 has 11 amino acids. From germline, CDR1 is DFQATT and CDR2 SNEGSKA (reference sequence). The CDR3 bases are TGCAGTGCTAGAGATAACTATGGCTACACCTTC. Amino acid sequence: CSARDNYGYTF.

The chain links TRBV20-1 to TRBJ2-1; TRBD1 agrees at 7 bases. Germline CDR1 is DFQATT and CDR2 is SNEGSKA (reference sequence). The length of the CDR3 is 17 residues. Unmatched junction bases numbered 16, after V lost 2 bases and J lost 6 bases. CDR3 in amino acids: CSARPAKRTGARNEQFF. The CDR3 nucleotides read TGCAGTGCTAGACCGGCCAAGAGAACAGGGGCGCGCAATGAGCAGTTCTTC.

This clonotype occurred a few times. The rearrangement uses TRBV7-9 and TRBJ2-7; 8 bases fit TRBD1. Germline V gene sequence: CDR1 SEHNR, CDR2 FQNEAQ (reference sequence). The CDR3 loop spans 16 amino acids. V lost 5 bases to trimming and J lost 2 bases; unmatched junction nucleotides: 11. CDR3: CASSQDWTGSTYEQYF. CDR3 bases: TGTGCCAGCAGCCAAGACTGGACAGGGAGTACCTACGAGCAGTACTTC.

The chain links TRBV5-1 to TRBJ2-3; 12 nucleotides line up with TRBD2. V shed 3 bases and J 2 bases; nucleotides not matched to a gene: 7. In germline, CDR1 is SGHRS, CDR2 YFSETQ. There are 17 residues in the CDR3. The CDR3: CASSSLRTSGNTDTQYF. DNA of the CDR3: TGCGCCAGCAGCTCCCTTCGGACTAGCGGGAACACAGATACGCAGTATTTT.

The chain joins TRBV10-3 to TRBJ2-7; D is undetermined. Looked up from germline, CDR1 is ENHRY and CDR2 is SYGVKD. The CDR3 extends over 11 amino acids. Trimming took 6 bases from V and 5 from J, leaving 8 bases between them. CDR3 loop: CAISVLDEQYF. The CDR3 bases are TGTGCCATCAGCGTCCTAGACGAGCAGTACTTC.

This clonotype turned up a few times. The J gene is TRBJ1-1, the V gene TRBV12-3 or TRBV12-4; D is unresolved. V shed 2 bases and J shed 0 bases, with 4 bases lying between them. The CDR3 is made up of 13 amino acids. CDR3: CASSLRMNTEAFF. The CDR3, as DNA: TGTGCCAGCAGTTTACGGATGAACACTGAAGCTTTCTTT.

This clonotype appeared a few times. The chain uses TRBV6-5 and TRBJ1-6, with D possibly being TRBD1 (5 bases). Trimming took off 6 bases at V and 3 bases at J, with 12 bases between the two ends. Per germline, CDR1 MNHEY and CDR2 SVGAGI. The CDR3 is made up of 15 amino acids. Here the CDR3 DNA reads TGTGCCAGCAGCCCCGGGACGGACTATAATTCACCCCTCCACTTT. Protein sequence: CASSPGTDYNSPLHF.

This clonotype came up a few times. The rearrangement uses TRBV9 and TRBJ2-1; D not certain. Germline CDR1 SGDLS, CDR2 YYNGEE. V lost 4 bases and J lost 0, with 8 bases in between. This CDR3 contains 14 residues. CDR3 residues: CASSPRGSYNEQFF. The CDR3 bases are TGTGCCAGCAGCCCGCGCGGCTCCTACAATGAGCAGTTCTTC.

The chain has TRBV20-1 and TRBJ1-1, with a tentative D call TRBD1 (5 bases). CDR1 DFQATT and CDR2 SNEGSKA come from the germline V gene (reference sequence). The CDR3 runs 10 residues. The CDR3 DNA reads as TGCCGGGGCCAGAACACTGAAGCTTTCTTT. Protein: CRGQNTEAFF.

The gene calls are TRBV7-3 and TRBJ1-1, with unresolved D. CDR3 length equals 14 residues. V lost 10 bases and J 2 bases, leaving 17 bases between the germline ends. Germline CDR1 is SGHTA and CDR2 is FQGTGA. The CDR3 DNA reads TGTGCCACTAGCGGTTGGGCAACTAACACTGAAGCTTTCTTT. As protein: CATSGWATNTEAFF.

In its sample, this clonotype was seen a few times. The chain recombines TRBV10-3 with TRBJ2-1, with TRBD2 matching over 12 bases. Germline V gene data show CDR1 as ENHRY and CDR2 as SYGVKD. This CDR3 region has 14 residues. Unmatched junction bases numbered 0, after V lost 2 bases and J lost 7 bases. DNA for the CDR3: TGTGCCATCAGTGAGCTAGCGGGAGGGAATGAGCAGTTCTTC. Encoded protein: CAISELAGGNEQFF.

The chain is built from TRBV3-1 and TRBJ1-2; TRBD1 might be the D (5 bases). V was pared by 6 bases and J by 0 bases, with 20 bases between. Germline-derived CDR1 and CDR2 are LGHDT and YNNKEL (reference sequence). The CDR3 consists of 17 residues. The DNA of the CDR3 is TGTGCCAGCAGACATTCCGAGATGGGGCTCTCTAACTATGGCTACACCTTC. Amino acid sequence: CASRHSEMGLSNYGYTF.

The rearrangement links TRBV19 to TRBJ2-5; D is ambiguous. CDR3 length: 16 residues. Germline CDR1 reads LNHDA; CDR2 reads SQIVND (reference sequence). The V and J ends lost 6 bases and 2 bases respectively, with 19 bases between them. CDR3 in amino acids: CASRPGRATPQETQYF. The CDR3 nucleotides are TGTGCCAGTAGACCCGGTCGAGCAACTCCTCAAGAGACCCAGTACTTC.

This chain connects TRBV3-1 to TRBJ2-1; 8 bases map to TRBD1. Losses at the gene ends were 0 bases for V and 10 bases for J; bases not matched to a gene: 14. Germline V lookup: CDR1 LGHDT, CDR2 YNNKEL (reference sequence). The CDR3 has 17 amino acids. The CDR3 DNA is TGTGCCAGCAGCCAAGATTGGAACAGGGGGTCCCTAAGAGAGCAGTTCTTC. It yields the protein CASSQDWNRGSLREQFF.

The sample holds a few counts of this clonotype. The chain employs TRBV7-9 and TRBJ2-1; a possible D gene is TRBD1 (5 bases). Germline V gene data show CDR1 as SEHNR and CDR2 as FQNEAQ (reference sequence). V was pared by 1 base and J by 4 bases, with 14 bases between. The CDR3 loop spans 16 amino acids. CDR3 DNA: TGTGCCAGCAGCTTAGTAGGGGCCCCCGTTTACAATGAGCAGTTCTTC. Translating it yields CASSLVGAPVYNEQFF.

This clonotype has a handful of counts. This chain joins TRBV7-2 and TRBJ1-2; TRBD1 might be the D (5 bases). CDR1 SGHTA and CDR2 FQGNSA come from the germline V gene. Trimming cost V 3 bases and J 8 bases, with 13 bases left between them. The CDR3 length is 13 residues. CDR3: CASSLGDLLGYTF. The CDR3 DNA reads TGTGCCAGCAGCTTGGGGGACCTTTTAGGCTACACCTTC. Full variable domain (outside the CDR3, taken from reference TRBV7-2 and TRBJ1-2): GAGVSQSPSNKVTEKGKDVELRCDPISGHTALYWYRQSLGQGLEFLIYFQGNSAPDKSGLPSDRFSAERTGGSVSTLTIQRTQQEDSAVYLCASSLGDLLGYTFGSGTRLTVV.

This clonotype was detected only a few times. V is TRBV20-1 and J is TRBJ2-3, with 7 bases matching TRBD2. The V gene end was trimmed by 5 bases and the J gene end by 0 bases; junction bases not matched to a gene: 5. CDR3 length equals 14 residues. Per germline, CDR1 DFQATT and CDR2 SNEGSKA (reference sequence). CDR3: CSAFLAGSTDTQYF. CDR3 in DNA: TGCAGTGCTTTTTTAGCGGGTAGCACAGATACGCAGTATTTT.